Presented here are 11 T cell receptor beta chains from one specimen sequenced in a study of blood T cell repertoires in COVID-19. TCRdb's copy holds only in-frame clones and misses some; the assay was immunoSEQ multiplex PCR. This table has approximately 260,000 clones, over 85% appearing once. The sequencing input was PBMCs or T cells enriched from blood (not recorded which). The receptors stem from a woman aged 55-75 years who had recovered from COVID-19.

The CDR3 bases are TGTGCCAGCAGCCCCCGACAAGGTGGCTACACCTTC. This codes for CASSPRQGGYTF. V and J are TRBV11-1 and TRBJ1-2; D unresolved. Germline V gene data show CDR1 as SGHAT and CDR2 as FQDESV (reference sequence). Between the trimmed V and J ends, which lost 5 bases and 7 bases, there was a span of 11 bases. There are 12 residues in the CDR3.

The chain joins TRBV9 to TRBJ2-1, with 9 bases identical to TRBD1. Germline V lookup: CDR1 SGDLS, CDR2 YYNGEE. CDR3 size: 17 residues. The ends lost 3 bases at V and 8 bases at J; junction bases unmatched: 15. In DNA form, the CDR3 reads TGTGCCAGCAGCGGGGACAGGGCATTTGTGGATGAGGATGAGCAGTTCTTC. As protein: CASSGDRAFVDEDEQFF.

The chain links TRBV4-1 to TRBJ2-7; 10 positions agree with TRBD1. The germline V gene has CDR1 MGHRA and CDR2 YSYEKL. J lost 5 bases, V lost 0 bases, and 1 base had no gene match. The CDR3 is made up of 14 amino acids. CDR3 sequence (DNA): TGCGCCAGCAGCCAAGAAGGGACAGGGGACGAGCAGTACTTC. This encodes CASSQEGTGDEQYF.

The rearrangement joins TRBV15 to TRBJ1-6; no definite D call. CDR1 and CDR2 from the germline V gene are LNHNV and YYDKDF (reference sequence). The V end lost 1 base, the J end lost 9 bases, and 7 bases lay between the germline ends. This CDR3 region has 13 residues. In nucleotides, the CDR3 is TGTGCCACCAGCAGAGGGACTCCTTCACCCCTCCACTTT. Residues: CATSRGTPSPLHF.

The chain combines TRBV6-5 with TRBJ1-1; a weak D match, TRBD1 (5 bases). The ends were cut back, 6 bases at V and 4 bases at J, with 12 bases in the middle. Germline V gene lookup returns CDR1 MNHEY and CDR2 SVGAGI. This CDR3 is 13 amino acids long. Written as DNA, the CDR3 is TGTGCCAGCAGCGCAGGGAGGAGCACTGAAGCTTTCTTT. Amino acids: CASSAGRSTEAFF.

V gene TRBV11-3 combines with J gene TRBJ2-1; D unresolved. Trimming removed 5 bases at V and 5 bases at J, with 16 bases between. From germline, CDR1 is SGHNT and CDR2 YENEEA. There are 15 residues in the CDR3. CDR3 sequence reads: CASSLGLGSNNEQFF. CDR3 nucleotide sequence: TGTGCCAGCAGCCTAGGGTTGGGCAGCAACAATGAGCAGTTCTTC.

The chain joins TRBV19 to TRBJ1-3; possibly TRBD1 for D (6 bases). Germline V gives CDR1 LNHDA, CDR2 SQIVND (reference sequence). The germline V and J ends were trimmed by 3 bases and 4 bases, with 16 bases remaining between them. This CDR3 is built from 16 residues. CDR3 DNA: TGTGCCAGTAGTATCCCCCTTAACAGGGCAGGAAACACCATATATTTT. It encodes CASSIPLNRAGNTIYF.

V gene TRBV19 combines with J gene TRBJ2-5; 12 positions agree with TRBD2. Germline assignment: CDR1 LNHDA and CDR2 SQIVND (reference sequence). With 3 bases clipped from V and 1 base from J, the junction kept 6 bases outside the gene matches. The CDR3 is 17 amino acids. CDR3 bases: TGTGCCAGTAGTATCGGAGCTAGCGGGAGGGCCCAAGAGACCCAGTACTTC. Translation: CASSIGASGRAQETQYF.

Details on this clone: In the same sample, other DNA sequences code for this CDR3. This rearrangement joins TRBV12-3 or TRBV12-4 to TRBJ1-6; D is possibly TRBD1 (5 bases). V lost 6 bases to trimming and J lost 7 bases, with 10 bases between them. The CDR3 runs 13 residues. CDR3 sequence (DNA): TGTGCCAGCAGAGGGCAGGGAAATTCACCCCTCCACTTT. This sequence encodes CASRGQGNSPLHF.

The gene calls are TRBV27 and TRBJ1-2; no definite D call. The CDR3 is 13 residues long. V was cut by 3 bases and J by 8 bases, with 13 bases left in between. Germline V lookup: CDR1 MNHEY, CDR2 SMNVEV (reference sequence). The CDR3 region is CASSFLGFSGYTF. In DNA, the CDR3 is TGTGCCAGCAGTTTCCTCGGGTTCTCAGGCTACACCTTC.

The chain is built from TRBV10-3 and TRBJ1-4; 7 bases are shared with TRBD1. This CDR3 is 13 amino acids long. J was trimmed by 8 bases and V by 3 bases; bases with no gene match: 3. Germline values: CDR1 ENHRY, CDR2 SYGVKD. CDR3 in amino acids: CAISDEGAEKLFF. The CDR3 nucleotides are TGTGCCATCAGTGACGAGGGGGCGGAAAAACTGTTTTTT.